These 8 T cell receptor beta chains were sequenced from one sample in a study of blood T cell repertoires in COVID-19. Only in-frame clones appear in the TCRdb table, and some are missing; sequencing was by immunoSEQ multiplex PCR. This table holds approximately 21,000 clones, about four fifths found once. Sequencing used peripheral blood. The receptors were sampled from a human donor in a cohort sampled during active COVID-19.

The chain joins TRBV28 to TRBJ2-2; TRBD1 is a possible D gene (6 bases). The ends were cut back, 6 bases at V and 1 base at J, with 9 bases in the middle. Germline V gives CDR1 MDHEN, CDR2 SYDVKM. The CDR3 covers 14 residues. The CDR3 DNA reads TGTGCCAGCAGCTTGACAGGGAACACCGGGGAGCTGTTTTTT. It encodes CASSLTGNTGELFF.

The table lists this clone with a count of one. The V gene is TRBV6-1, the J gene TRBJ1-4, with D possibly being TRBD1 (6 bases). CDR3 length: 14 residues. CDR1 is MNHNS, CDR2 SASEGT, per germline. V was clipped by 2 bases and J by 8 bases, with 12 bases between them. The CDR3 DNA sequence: TGTGCCAGCAGTGAACAGGGGTTAGGAGAAAAACTGTTTTTT. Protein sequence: CASSEQGLGEKLFF.

Here the CDR3 DNA reads TGTGCCAGCACCACAGGGGGAAACTATGGCTACACCTTC. Amino acids: CASTTGGNYGYTF. The chain employs TRBV11-1 and TRBJ1-2; 8 bases line up with TRBD1. CDR1 is SGHAT and CDR2 is FQDESV in the germline V gene (reference sequence). The length of the CDR3 is 13 residues. V dropped 7 bases and J dropped 2; count of bases not matched to a gene: 3.

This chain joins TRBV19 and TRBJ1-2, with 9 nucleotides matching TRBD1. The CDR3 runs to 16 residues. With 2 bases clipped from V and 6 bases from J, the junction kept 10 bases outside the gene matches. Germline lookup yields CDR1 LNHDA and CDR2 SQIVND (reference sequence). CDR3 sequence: CASSITGTGYYHGYTF. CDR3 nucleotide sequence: TGTGCCAGTAGTATAACCGGGACAGGGTATTACCATGGCTACACCTTC.

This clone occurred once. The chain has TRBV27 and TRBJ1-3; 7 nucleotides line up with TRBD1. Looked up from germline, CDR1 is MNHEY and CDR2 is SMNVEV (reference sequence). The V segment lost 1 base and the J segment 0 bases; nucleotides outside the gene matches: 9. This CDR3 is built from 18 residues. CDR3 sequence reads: CASSLLVLGTDSGNTIYF. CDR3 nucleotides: TGTGCCAGCAGTTTATTAGTCCTGGGGACAGACTCTGGAAACACCATATATTTT.

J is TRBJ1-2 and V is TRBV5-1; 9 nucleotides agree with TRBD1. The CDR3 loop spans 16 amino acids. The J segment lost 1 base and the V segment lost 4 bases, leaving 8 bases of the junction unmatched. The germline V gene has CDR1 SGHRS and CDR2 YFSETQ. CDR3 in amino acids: CASSAADRGNNYGYTF. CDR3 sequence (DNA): TGCGCCAGCAGCGCGGCGGACAGGGGAAATAACTATGGCTACACCTTC. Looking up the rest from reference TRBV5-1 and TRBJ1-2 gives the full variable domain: KAGVTQTPRYLIKTRGQQVTLSCSPISGHRSVSWYQQTPGQGLQFLFEYFSETQRNKGNFPGRFSGRQFSNSRSEMNVSTLELGDSALYLCASSAADRGNNYGYTFGSGTRLTVV.

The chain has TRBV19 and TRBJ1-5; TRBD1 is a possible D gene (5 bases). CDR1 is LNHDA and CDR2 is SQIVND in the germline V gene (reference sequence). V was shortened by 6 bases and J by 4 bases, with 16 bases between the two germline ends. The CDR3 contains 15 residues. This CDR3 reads CASSSLAGPNQPQHF. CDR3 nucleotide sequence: TGTGCCAGTAGCTCGTTGGCGGGGCCTAATCAGCCCCAGCATTTT.

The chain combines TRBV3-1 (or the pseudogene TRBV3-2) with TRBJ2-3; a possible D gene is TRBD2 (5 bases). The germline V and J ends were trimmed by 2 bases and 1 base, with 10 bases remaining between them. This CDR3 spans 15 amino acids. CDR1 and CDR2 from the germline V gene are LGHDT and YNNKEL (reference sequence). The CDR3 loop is CASSQRLARTDTQYF. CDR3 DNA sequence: TGTGCCAGCAGCCAAAGGCTAGCCCGCACAGATACGCAGTATTTT.